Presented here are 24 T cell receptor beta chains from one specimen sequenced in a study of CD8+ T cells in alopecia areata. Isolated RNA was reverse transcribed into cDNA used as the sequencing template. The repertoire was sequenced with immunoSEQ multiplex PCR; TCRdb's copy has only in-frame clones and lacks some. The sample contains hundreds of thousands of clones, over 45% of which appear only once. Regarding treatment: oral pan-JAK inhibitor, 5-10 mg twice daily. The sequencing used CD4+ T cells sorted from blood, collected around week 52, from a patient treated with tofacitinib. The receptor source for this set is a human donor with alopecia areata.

Here the CDR3 DNA reads TGTGCCTGGAGTCTCTGGGCAGGGGACACAGATACGCAGTATTTT. It specifies CAWSLWAGDTDTQYF. The chain is built from TRBV30 and TRBJ2-3; possibly TRBD1 for D (6 bases). V was cut by 2 bases and J by 2 bases, with 14 bases left in between. This CDR3 contains 15 residues. Per germline, CDR1 GTSNPN and CDR2 SVGIG (reference sequence). Full variable domain (rest looked up from reference TRBV30 and TRBJ2-3): SQTIHQWPATLVQPVGSPLSLECTVEGTSNPNLYWYRQAAGRGLQLLFYSVGIGQISSEVPQNLSASRPQDRQFILSSKKLLLSDSGFYLCAWSLWAGDTDTQYFGPGTRLTVL.

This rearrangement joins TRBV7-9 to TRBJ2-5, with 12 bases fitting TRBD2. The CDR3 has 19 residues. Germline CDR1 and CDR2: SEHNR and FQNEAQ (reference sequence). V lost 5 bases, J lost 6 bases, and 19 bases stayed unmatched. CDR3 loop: CASSRGGLAGDRTRKTQYF. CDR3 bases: TGTGCCAGCAGCCGAGGGGGACTAGCGGGTGATCGTACTAGGAAGACCCAGTACTTC.

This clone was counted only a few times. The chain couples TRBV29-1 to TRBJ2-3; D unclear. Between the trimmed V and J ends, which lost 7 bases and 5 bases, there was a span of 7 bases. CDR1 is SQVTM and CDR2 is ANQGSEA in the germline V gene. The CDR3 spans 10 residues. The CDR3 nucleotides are TGCAGCGGGTGGGGAGATACGCAGTATTTT. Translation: CSGWGDTQYF.

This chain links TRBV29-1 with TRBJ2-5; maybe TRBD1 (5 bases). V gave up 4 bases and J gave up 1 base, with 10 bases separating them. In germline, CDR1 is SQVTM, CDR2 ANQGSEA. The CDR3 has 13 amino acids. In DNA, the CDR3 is TGCAGCGTTGGGGGCTTATTCCAAGAGACCCAGTACTTC. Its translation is CSVGGLFQETQYF.

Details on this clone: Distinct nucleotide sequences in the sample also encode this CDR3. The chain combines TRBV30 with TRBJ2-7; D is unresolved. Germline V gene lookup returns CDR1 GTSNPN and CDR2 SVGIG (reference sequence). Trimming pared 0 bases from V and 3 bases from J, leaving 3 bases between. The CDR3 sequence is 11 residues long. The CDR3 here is CAWSVLYEQYF. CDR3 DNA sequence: TGTGCCTGGAGTGTACTCTACGAGCAGTACTTC.

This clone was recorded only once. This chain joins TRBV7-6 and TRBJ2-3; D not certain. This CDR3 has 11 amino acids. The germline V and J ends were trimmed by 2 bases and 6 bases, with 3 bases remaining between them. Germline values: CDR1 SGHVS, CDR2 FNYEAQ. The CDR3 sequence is CASSLKDTQYF. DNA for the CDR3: TGTGCCAGCAGCTTAAAGGATACGCAGTATTTT.

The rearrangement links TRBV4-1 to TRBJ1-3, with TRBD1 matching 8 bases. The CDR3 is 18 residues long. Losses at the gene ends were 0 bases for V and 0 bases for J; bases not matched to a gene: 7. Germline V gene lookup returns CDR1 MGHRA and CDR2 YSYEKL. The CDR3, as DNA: TGCGCCAGCAGCCAAGACCGGACAGGGATCGGCTCTGGAAACACCATATATTTT. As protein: CASSQDRTGIGSGNTIYF.

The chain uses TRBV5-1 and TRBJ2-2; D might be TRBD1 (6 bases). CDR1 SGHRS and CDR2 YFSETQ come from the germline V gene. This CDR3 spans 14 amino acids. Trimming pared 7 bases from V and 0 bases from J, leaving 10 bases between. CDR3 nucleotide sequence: TGCGCCAGCGCCGGGACACCGAACACCGGGGAGCTGTTTTTT. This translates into CASAGTPNTGELFF.

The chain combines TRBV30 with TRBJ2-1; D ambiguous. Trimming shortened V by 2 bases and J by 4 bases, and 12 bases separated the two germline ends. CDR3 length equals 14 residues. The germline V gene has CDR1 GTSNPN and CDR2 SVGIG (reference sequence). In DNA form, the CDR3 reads TGTGCCTGGAGTCGGAGAGTACAATACAATGAGCAGTTCTTC. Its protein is CAWSRRVQYNEQFF.

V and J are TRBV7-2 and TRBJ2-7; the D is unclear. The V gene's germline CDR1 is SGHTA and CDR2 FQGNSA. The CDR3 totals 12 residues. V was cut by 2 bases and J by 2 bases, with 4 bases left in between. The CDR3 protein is CASSLSTYEQYF. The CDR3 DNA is TGTGCCAGCAGCTTATCGACCTACGAGCAGTACTTC.

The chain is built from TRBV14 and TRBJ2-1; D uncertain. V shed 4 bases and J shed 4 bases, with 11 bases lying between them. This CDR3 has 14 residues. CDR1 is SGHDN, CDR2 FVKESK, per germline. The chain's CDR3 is CASSPRLGYNEQFF. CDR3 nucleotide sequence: TGTGCCAGCAGCCCCAGGTTGGGGTACAATGAGCAGTTCTTC.

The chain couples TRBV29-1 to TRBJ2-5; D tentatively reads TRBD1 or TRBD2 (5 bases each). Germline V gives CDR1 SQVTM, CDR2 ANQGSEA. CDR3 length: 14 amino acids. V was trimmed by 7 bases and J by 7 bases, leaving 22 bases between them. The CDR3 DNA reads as TGCAGCGGCCTGAGGGGCAGGCCTAGTTGGACCCAGTACTTC. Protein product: CSGLRGRPSWTQYF.

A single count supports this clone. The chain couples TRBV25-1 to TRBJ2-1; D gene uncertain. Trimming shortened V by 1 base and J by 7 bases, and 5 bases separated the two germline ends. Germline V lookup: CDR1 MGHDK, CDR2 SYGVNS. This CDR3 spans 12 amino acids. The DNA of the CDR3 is TGTGCCAGCAGTGAATCTGGGAATGAGCAGTTCTTC. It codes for CASSESGNEQFF.

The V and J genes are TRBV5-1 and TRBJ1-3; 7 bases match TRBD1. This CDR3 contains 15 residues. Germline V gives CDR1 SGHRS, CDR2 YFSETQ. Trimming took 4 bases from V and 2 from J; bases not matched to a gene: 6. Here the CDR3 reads CASSTQGQTGNTIYF. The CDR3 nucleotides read TGCGCCAGCAGCACACAGGGGCAAACTGGAAACACCATATATTTT.

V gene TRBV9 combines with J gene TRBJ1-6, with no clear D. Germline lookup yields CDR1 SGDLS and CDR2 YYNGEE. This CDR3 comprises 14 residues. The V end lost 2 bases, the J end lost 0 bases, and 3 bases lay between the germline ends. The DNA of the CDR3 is TGTGCCAGCAGCGTTGGCTCCTATAATTCACCCCTCCACTTT. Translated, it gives CASSVGSYNSPLHF.

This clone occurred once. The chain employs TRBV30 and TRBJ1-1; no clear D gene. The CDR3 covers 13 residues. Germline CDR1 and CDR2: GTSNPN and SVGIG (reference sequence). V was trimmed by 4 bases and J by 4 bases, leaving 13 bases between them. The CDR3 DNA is TGTGCCTGGACTTCTCATCTGAGCACTGAAGCTTTCTTT. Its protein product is CAWTSHLSTEAFF.

CDR3 nucleotide sequence: TGCGCCAGCACCGGGGCTCAGGGTGGCTACAATGAGCAGTTCTTC. Translating it yields CASTGAQGGYNEQFF. The V gene is TRBV5-1, the J gene TRBJ2-1, with D possibly called TRBD1 or TRBD2 (5 bases each). The germline V and J ends were trimmed by 6 bases and 3 bases, with 16 bases remaining between them. The germline V gene has CDR1 SGHRS and CDR2 YFSETQ. CDR3 length: 15 amino acids. Full variable domain (remainder filled in from reference TRBV5-1 and TRBJ2-1): KAGVTQTPRYLIKTRGQQVTLSCSPISGHRSVSWYQQTPGQGLQFLFEYFSETQRNKGNFPGRFSGRQFSNSRSEMNVSTLELGDSALYLCASTGAQGGYNEQFFGPGTRLTVL.

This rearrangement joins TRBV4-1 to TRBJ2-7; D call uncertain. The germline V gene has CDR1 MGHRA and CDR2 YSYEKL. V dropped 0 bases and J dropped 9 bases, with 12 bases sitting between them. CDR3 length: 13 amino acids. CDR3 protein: CASSQDRGRVQYF. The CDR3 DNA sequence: TGCGCCAGCAGCCAAGATAGAGGCCGGGTGCAGTACTTC.

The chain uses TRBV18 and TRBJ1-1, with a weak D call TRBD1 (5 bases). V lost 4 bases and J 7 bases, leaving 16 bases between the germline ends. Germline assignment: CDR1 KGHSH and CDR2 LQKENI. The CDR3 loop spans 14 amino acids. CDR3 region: CASSLNRDGNEAFF. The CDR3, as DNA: TGTGCCAGCTCACTTAACCGGGACGGAAATGAAGCTTTCTTT. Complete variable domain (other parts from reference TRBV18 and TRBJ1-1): NAGVMQNPRHLVRRRGQEARLRCSPMKGHSHVYWYRQLPEEGLKFMVYLQKENIIDESGMPKERFSAEFPKEGPSILRIQQVVRGDSAAYFCASSLNRDGNEAFFGQGTRLTVV.

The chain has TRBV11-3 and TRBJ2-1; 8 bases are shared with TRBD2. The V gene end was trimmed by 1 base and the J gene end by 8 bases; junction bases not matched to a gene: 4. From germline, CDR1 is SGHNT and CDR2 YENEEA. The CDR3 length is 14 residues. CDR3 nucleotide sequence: TGTGCCAGCAGCTTAGCGGGGGGGCCGTATGAGCAGTTCTTC. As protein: CASSLAGGPYEQFF.

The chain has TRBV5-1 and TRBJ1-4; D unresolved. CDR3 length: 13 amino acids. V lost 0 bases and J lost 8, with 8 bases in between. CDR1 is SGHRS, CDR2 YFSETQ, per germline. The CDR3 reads CASSLAGSEKLFF. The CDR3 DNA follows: TGCGCCAGCAGCTTGGCTGGGTCCGAAAAACTGTTTTTT.

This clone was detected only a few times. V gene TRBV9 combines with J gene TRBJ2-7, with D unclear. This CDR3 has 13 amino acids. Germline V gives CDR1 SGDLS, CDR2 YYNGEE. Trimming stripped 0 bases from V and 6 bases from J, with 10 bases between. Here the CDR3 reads CASSVAGMGEQYF. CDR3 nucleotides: TGTGCCAGCAGCGTAGCTGGGATGGGCGAGCAGTACTTC.

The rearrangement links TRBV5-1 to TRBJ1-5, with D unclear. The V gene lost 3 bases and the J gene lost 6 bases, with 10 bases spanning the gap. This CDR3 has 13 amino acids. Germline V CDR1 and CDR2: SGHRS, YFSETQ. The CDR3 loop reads CASSYSVGQPQHF. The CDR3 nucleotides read TGCGCCAGCAGCTACAGCGTAGGTCAGCCCCAGCATTTT.

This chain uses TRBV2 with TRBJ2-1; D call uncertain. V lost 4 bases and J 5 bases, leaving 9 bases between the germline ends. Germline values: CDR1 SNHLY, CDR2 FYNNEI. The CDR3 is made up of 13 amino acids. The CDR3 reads CASSAPRNNEQFF. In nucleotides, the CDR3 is TGTGCCAGCAGTGCCCCCCGGAACAATGAGCAGTTCTTC.